This entry describes one TCR beta chain. Profiling relied on immunoSEQ multiplex PCR, and the TCRdb table lists in-frame clones only, not all of them. Of 120,000 or so clones listed, around 79% were seen once; the top ten hold 2.3%. Germline V CDR1 and CDR2: GTSNPN, SVGIG (reference sequence). V gave up 3 bases and J gave up 4 bases; unmatched junction bases: 7. The CDR3 runs 14 residues. These data come from a study of blood T cell repertoires in COVID-19. Looking at the study overall: Acute-phase and convalescent COVID-19 samples originated in the United States, Italy and Spain. PBMCs, B-cell-depleted T cells, or T cells were the source of the cDNA or gDNA that made up the material.

The source is a man in his 70s with acute or convalescent COVID-19. The rearrangement links TRBV30 to TRBJ2-5; TRBD1 matches at 8 bases. Sequences were obtained from peripheral blood. The DNA for the CDR3 is TGTGCCTGGAGGGCAGACAGGGGAATAGAGACCCAGTACTTC. The encoded protein is CAWRADRGIETQYF.